The present T cell receptor (beta chain) was sequenced within a study of T cell repertoires in cytomegalovirus infection. Each CDR3 protein is one row after TCRdb ran MiXCR on the reads. The sample lists around 210,000 distinct CDR3 sequences, about 7% occurring once. The V end was cut by 3 bases, the J end by 0 bases, with 11 bases between. This CDR3 comprises 15 residues. The V gene's germline CDR1 is MDHEN and CDR2 SYDVKM. This clonotype was seen only a few times. Sequencing was done on a sample of PBMCs. The V call is TRBV28, the J call TRBJ1-1; D not certain. This clonotype originated in a human donor in good health (CMV status not recorded). Some clones in this sample may be carry-over from other donors' samples. The chain's CDR3 is CASSLMDLLNTEAFF. Written as DNA, the CDR3 is TGTGCCAGCAGTTTGATGGACTTACTGAACACTGAAGCTTTCTTT.